The clone carrying this TCR beta chain appeared a few times. This entry belongs to a study of blood T cell repertoires in COVID-19. Those enrolled, adults aged 18 to 89 years, came from 25 or so US areas. Cohort allocation depended upon clinical history that participants reported. The CDR3 is 12 residues long. Germline V gene data show CDR1 as SGHRS and CDR2 as YFSETQ. V was pared by 5 bases and J by 6 bases, with 12 bases between. Sequencing was performed with immunoSEQ multiplex PCR; in TCRdb, only in-frame clones are kept and a portion is missing. This table holds about 220,000 clones, roughly 85% found once.

The specimen was PBMCs or T cells enriched from blood (not recorded which). The V gene is TRBV5-1, the J gene TRBJ2-7; D call uncertain. This TCR derives from a woman aged 50 to 65 who had been exposed to COVID-19. CDR3 protein: CASRQSGGEQYF. Here the CDR3 DNA reads TGCGCCAGCAGGCAGTCCGGCGGCGAGCAGTACTTC.